The T cell receptor beta chain under discussion was sequenced for a study of human T cells and chemical hapten exposure. Regarding the study as a whole: Because they had alopecia, donors may respond immunologically unlike healthy people. Expanded TCR sets contained significantly more large CDR3 similarity clusters than controls. TCRs at a frequency above 1 in 1000 stayed unchanged with DPC sensitization.

The trim removed 4 bases at V and 5 bases at J, leaving 13 bases unmatched. There are 16 residues in the CDR3. Unique molecular identifiers were attached to individual cDNA molecules within the library. TCRdb re-analysed the RACE reads in MiXCR, keeping a single row per CDR3 protein. The sample has some 400,000 distinct CDR3 sequences, nearly 5% seen once. This clonotype was observed at least ten times. The antigen remains unidentified. Noted time point: patch test 1, 2 weeks after DPC sensitization. Treatment reported: therapeutic diphenylcyclopropenone sensitization with weekly scalp DPC. This specimen consisted of whole blood, obtained in connection with sensitization to the hapten diphenylcyclopropenone (DPC). This rearrangement joins TRBV12-3 or TRBV12-4 to TRBJ2-7; TRBD1 agrees at 8 bases. The receptor comes from a woman aged 45-65 years with alopecia areata. Some clones in this sample may be carry-over from other donors' samples. CDR3 in DNA: TGTGCCAGCAGTTCCTCCGAAGGGGACAGGAGGCACGAGCAGTACTTC. It specifies CASSSSEGDRRHEQYF.